Below are 32 T cell receptor beta chains sequenced from a single sample in a study of blood T cells in healthy people across ages. Together with a sample-barcoded 5' primer, a J-beta primer mix was included in a second PCR lasting roughly 6 to 12 cycles. TCRdb itself ran the 5' RACE reads through MiXCR, one entry per CDR3 protein. The repertoire includes about 690,000 distinct CDR3 sequences, 40% to 45% of them detected once, and around 30% sits in the top ten. Sequenced: blood. These receptor sequences come from an elderly man in good health.

The chain couples TRBV10-3 to TRBJ2-5, with D unresolved. The CDR3 covers 12 residues. Trimming shortened V by 3 bases and J by 12 bases, and 14 bases separated the two germline ends. Germline values: CDR1 ENHRY, CDR2 SYGVKD. In DNA form, the CDR3 reads TGTGCCATCAGTGATCTTTCCTACGAGAAGTACTTC. Protein: CAISDLSYEKYF.

The chain uses TRBV11-2 and TRBJ2-3, with 10 bases lining up with TRBD2. This CDR3 comprises 16 residues. With V trimmed by 1 base and J by 3 bases, 4 bases remained unmatched. Germline loops: CDR1 SGHAT, CDR2 FQNNGV. The CDR3 DNA is TGTGCCAGCAGCTTAGGTAGCGGGGGGTTAACAGATACGCAGTATTTT. Its translation is CASSLGSGGLTDTQYF.

J is TRBJ2-1 and V is TRBV10-3; 8 bases are a match to TRBD2. J gave up 10 bases and V 5 bases, and 13 bases lay outside the gene matches. CDR1 is ENHRY and CDR2 is SYGVKD in the germline V gene. CDR3 size: 15 residues. CDR3 nucleotide sequence: TGTGCCATCAGTCCCCTATCCGGGACTAGGGGGGAGCAGTTCTTC. This gives the protein CAISPLSGTRGEQFF.

This clonotype turned up a few times. CDR3 region: CATSTNRPRDNQPQHF. CDR3 sequence (DNA): TGTGCCACCAGCACCAACAGACCTAGGGACAATCAGCCCCAGCATTTT. This chain links TRBV15 with TRBJ1-5, with D unclear. From germline, CDR1 is LNHNV and CDR2 YYDKDF (reference sequence). There are 16 residues in the CDR3. The ends were cut back, 4 bases at V and 3 bases at J, with 16 bases in the middle. Complete variable domain (other parts from reference TRBV15 and TRBJ1-5): DAMVIQNPRYQVTQFGKPVTLSCSQTLNHNVMYWYQQKSSQAPKLLFHYYDKDFNNEADTPDNFQSRRPNTSFCFLDIRSPGLGDTAMYLCATSTNRPRDNQPQHFGDGTRLSIL.

The CDR3: CASSPGLLYQETQYF. DNA of the CDR3: TGTGCCAGCAGTCCGGGACTCTTGTACCAAGAGACCCAGTACTTC. The gene calls are TRBV7-2 and TRBJ2-5, with D perhaps TRBD2 (6 bases). The CDR3 length is 15 residues. Germline V gene sequence: CDR1 SGHTA, CDR2 FQGNSA. V gave up 6 bases and J gave up 0 bases, with 14 bases separating them.

This rearrangement joins TRBV28 to TRBJ1-2; D might be TRBD1 (5 bases). The ends were cut back, 6 bases at V and 13 bases at J, with 18 bases in the middle. Germline V gene sequence: CDR1 MDHEN, CDR2 SYDVKM. This CDR3 comprises 12 residues. CDR3 region: CASSRDRLGGTF. In DNA form, the CDR3 reads TGTGCCAGCAGCAGGGACCGCCTTGGTGGCACCTTC.

The J gene is TRBJ2-1, the V gene TRBV15; TRBD2 aligns across 10 bases. The CDR3 totals 13 residues. The J segment lost 10 bases and the V segment lost 3 bases, leaving 3 bases of the junction unmatched. The germline V gene encodes CDR1 LNHNV and CDR2 YYDKDF (reference sequence). CDR3 sequence: CATSSLAGEEQFF. The CDR3 DNA sequence: TGTGCCACCAGCAGTCTAGCGGGGGAAGAGCAGTTCTTC. The whole variable domain, remainder taken from reference TRBV15 and TRBJ2-1, is DAMVIQNPRYQVTQFGKPVTLSCSQTLNHNVMYWYQQKSSQAPKLLFHYYDKDFNNEADTPDNFQSRRPNTSFCFLDIRSPGLGDTAMYLCATSSLAGEEQFFGPGTRLTVL.

The rearrangement links TRBV4-3 to TRBJ2-7, with 10 bases that match TRBD2. The end of the DNA fits TRBJ2-5 better, so the J call may be wrong. The CDR3 spans 15 residues. Germline values: CDR1 LGHNA, CDR2 YSLEER. The CDR3 region has the DNA TGCGCCAGCAGCCAAGATAAACTAGCGGGGGAGACCCAGTACTTC. This codes for CASSQDKLAGETQYF.

This clonotype was observed a handful of times. The V gene is TRBV27, the J gene TRBJ1-4; 8 bases fit TRBD1. The CDR3 contains 14 residues. Germline V CDR1 and CDR2: MNHEY, SMNVEV (reference sequence). The V gene end was trimmed by 3 bases and the J gene end by 7 bases; junction bases not matched to a gene: 4. Here the CDR3 reads CASSFRGRGEKLFF. In DNA, the CDR3 is TGTGCCAGCAGTTTCAGGGGGCGCGGTGAAAAACTGTTTTTT.

The gene calls are TRBV7-2 and TRBJ1-6, with D perhaps matching TRBD1 (6 bases). The CDR3 loop spans 12 amino acids. V was cut by 5 bases and J by 14 bases, with 13 bases left in between. Germline V CDR1 and CDR2: SGHTA, FQGNSA. CDR3 in DNA: TGTGCCAGCAGCCCACAGGGATCGACCCTCCACTTT. Translated: CASSPQGSTLHF.

The CDR3 nucleotides read TGTGCCATCAGTACGAGCTTACAGGGGGCTGGGGCCAACGTCCTGACTTTC. Protein sequence: CAISTSLQGAGANVLTF. This chain links TRBV10-3 with TRBJ2-6, with 8 bases matching TRBD1. Germline V gene sequence: CDR1 ENHRY, CDR2 SYGVKD. V was clipped by 5 bases and J by 2 bases; unmatched bases: 8. The CDR3 length is 17 residues.

V gene TRBV20-1 combines with J gene TRBJ2-7; TRBD2 matches 8 bases. The J call is uncertain, as TRBJ2-5 better fits the DNA end. CDR1 and CDR2 (germline): DFQATT, SNEGSKA (reference sequence). The CDR3 totals 17 residues. The CDR3 spells CSARDPTSGGRIETQYF. The CDR3 DNA follows: TGCAGTGCTAGAGATCCGACCAGCGGGGGTCGGATCGAGACCCAGTACTTC.

This clonotype was observed many times. The chain recombines TRBV3-1 with TRBJ2-7, with 7 positions matching TRBD2. CDR1 is LGHDT and CDR2 is YNNKEL in the germline V gene (reference sequence). J gave up 0 bases and V 6 bases, and 2 bases lay outside the gene matches. There are 13 residues in the CDR3. CDR3 amino acids: CASRERGSYEQYF. The CDR3 nucleotides read TGTGCCAGCAGGGAGCGGGGCTCCTACGAGCAGTACTTC.

J is TRBJ2-2 and V is TRBV5-1; 9 bases map to TRBD1. The germline CDR1 and CDR2 sequences are SGHRS and YFSETQ. V shed 4 bases, J shed 0 bases, and the junction held 7 bases outside the gene matches. CDR3 size: 17 residues. The CDR3 DNA is TGCGCCAGCAGCCCGGGGACAGGGACGACGAACACCGGGGAGCTGTTTTTT. Its translation is CASSPGTGTTNTGELFF.

Concerning this clonotype itself: Mismatch with germline at one junction end may stem from a read error. The chain is built from TRBV6-6 and TRBJ2-5, with TRBD1 identical over 11 bases. Germline loops: CDR1 MNHNY, CDR2 SVGAGI (reference sequence). The CDR3 is 15 residues long. The chain's CDR3 is CPSSWTGGGQETQYF. The CDR3 nucleotides are TGTCCCAGCAGTTGGACAGGGGGCGGCCAAGAGACCCAGTACTTC.

This clonotype was found many times. The chain couples TRBV25-1 to TRBJ1-2; 9 bases line up with TRBD1. The CDR3 runs to 13 residues. Trimming cost V 7 bases and J 5 bases; bases outside gene matches: 5. Germline lookup yields CDR1 MGHDK and CDR2 SYGVNS. CDR3 residues: CASTAQGAYGYTF. CDR3 DNA sequence: TGTGCCAGCACCGCACAGGGGGCGTATGGCTACACCTTC.

This chain uses TRBV2 with TRBJ2-1; 14 bases are a match to TRBD2. Germline-derived CDR1 and CDR2 are SNHLY and FYNNEI. V trimming: 7 bases; J trimming: 8 bases; junction bases outside the gene matches: 10. The CDR3 is 16 amino acids. The CDR3 sequence: CASTRLAGGVYDEQFF. DNA of the CDR3: TGTGCCAGCACCAGACTAGCGGGAGGGGTTTACGATGAGCAGTTCTTC. Filled out from reference TRBV2 and TRBJ2-1, the complete variable domain reads EPEVTQTPSHQVTQMGQEVILRCVPISNHLYFYWYRQILGQKVEFLVSFYNNEISEKSEIFDDQFSVERPDGSNFTLKIRSTKLEDSAMYFCASTRLAGGVYDEQFFGPGTRLTVL.

The CDR3: CASSRRDRGYNEQFF. The CDR3 DNA is TGTGCCAGCAGTCGCCGGGACAGGGGCTACAATGAGCAGTTCTTC. This chain joins TRBV27 and TRBJ2-1; 10 bases line up with TRBD1. The trim removed 5 bases at V and 3 bases at J, leaving 4 bases unmatched. Germline-derived CDR1 and CDR2 are MNHEY and SMNVEV (reference sequence). This CDR3 is built from 15 residues.

V usage is TRBV14 and J usage is TRBJ2-7; D ambiguous. The assigned J gene may be wrong: the sequence end matches TRBJ2-5 better. The CDR3 totals 14 residues. Germline assignment: CDR1 SGHDN and CDR2 FVKESK. CDR3 DNA: TGTGCCAGCAGCCACCCACCCGGTTTCGAGACCCAGTACTTC. It is translated as CASSHPPGFETQYF.

This clonotype was counted ten times or more. The V call is TRBV10-3, the J call TRBJ2-5, with TRBD2 identical over 7 bases. CDR3 length: 13 amino acids. The junction had 6 bases not matched to a gene; V was cut back by 0 bases and J by 11 bases. Germline CDR1 reads ENHRY; CDR2 reads SYGVKD. DNA of the CDR3: TGTGCCATCAGTGAGTCTGAGGGAGGGGAGCAGTACTTC. It is translated as CAISESEGGEQYF.

The V gene is TRBV7-9, the J gene TRBJ2-7; unclear D gene. The germline V gene encodes CDR1 SEHNR and CDR2 FQNEAQ (reference sequence). V was clipped by 1 base and J by 7 bases, with 11 bases between them. The CDR3 extends over 13 amino acids. CDR3 in amino acids: CASSLDHIGEQYF. For the CDR3, the DNA is TGTGCCAGCAGCTTAGACCATATCGGTGAGCAGTACTTC.

This clonotype occurred many times. J is TRBJ2-7 and V is TRBV6-5, with D maybe TRBD1 (7 bases). Trimming took off 0 bases at V and 4 bases at J, with 16 bases between the two ends. This CDR3 spans 16 amino acids. The V gene's germline CDR1 is MNHEY and CDR2 SVGAGI. The CDR3 sequence: CASSYSGGRGFYEQYF. DNA of the CDR3: TGTGCCAGCAGTTACTCGGGAGGCAGGGGGTTTTACGAGCAGTACTTC.

This clonotype was counted a few times. This chain uses TRBV28 with TRBJ1-4; D is undetermined. The CDR3 loop spans 15 amino acids. Germline V lookup: CDR1 MDHEN, CDR2 SYDVKM. The V gene lost 1 base and the J gene lost 3 bases, with 9 bases spanning the gap. In DNA form, the CDR3 reads TGTGCCAGCAGTTTATACCGGCCAGCTAATGAAAAACTGTTTTTT. Protein: CASSLYRPANEKLFF.

This clonotype was counted once. The chain is built from TRBV20-1 and TRBJ2-1; TRBD2 agrees at 14 bases. The tail of the sequence fits TRBJ2-7 better, so the J call may be wrong. The CDR3 totals 17 residues. Germline V gives CDR1 DFQATT, CDR2 SNEGSKA (reference sequence). CDR3 amino acids: CSARAGLAGVLHNEQYF. The DNA of the CDR3 is TGCAGTGCTAGAGCGGGACTAGCGGGAGTTCTGCACAATGAGCAGTACTTC.

This clonotype was seen at least ten times. This chain uses TRBV29-1 with TRBJ2-7; 9 bases fit TRBD1. Germline V gene lookup returns CDR1 SQVTM and CDR2 ANQGSEA. The CDR3 has 15 amino acids. Unmatched junction bases numbered 12, after V lost 6 bases and J lost 3 bases. The CDR3 protein is CSVASRTGVGYEQYF. DNA for the CDR3: TGCAGCGTCGCCTCCAGGACAGGGGTAGGCTACGAGCAGTACTTC.

This clonotype occurred a few times. The genes are TRBV15 and TRBJ2-5; D uncertain. The CDR3 is 11 residues long. V gave up 8 bases and J gave up 5 bases, with 9 bases separating them. The germline V gene encodes CDR1 LNHNV and CDR2 YYDKDF (reference sequence). CDR3 loop: CATGLRETQYF. The CDR3 nucleotides are TGTGCCACCGGTCTGAGGGAGACCCAGTACTTC.

With respect to this clonotype: One junction end does not reproduce the germline sequence, and a read error may be involved. This sequence joins TRBV29-1 and TRBJ2-3; 8 bases match TRBD2. CDR1 is SQVTM and CDR2 is ANQGSEA in the germline V gene. CDR3 size: 14 residues. The CDR3: CRVEGGGFTDTQYF. CDR3 DNA: TGCCGCGTTGAAGGCGGGGGGTTCACAGATACGCAGTATTTT.

V is TRBV25-1 and J is TRBJ1-2; 9 bases fit TRBD1. The CDR3 sequence is 15 residues long. V shed 4 bases and J 2 bases; nucleotides not matched to a gene: 5. Germline lookup yields CDR1 MGHDK and CDR2 SYGVNS. The CDR3 DNA follows: TGTGCCAGCAGTGTGATTGGACAGGGGAACTATGGCTACACCTTC. This sequence encodes CASSVIGQGNYGYTF.

The J gene is TRBJ2-5, the V gene TRBV14; 13 bases line up with TRBD2. V dropped 4 bases and J dropped 2; count of bases not matched to a gene: 13. CDR1 and CDR2 from the germline V gene are SGHDN and FVKESK. The CDR3 covers 19 residues. The CDR3 nucleotides read TGTGCCAGCAGCCTAGGACTAGCGGGGGCGTTTATACGGCAAGAGACCCAGTACTTC. Its protein product is CASSLGLAGAFIRQETQYF.

This clonotype appeared a few times. V usage is TRBV10-3 and J usage is TRBJ2-7; D is ambiguous. V lost 4 bases to trimming and J lost 7 bases, with 17 bases between them. This CDR3 comprises 14 residues. The germline V gene has CDR1 ENHRY and CDR2 SYGVKD. CDR3 sequence (DNA): TGTGCCATCAGTGGTAGTAAGGGATCGAGTGAGCAGTACTTC. Its translation is CAISGSKGSSEQYF.

V and J are TRBV6-5 and TRBJ1-2, with unresolved D. Germline CDR1 and CDR2: MNHEY and SVGAGI. CDR3 length equals 13 residues. Trimming left V 7 bases short and J 7 bases short, with 16 bases between. CDR3 residues: CASNSRSGSGYTF. The CDR3 nucleotides are TGTGCCAGCAATTCCCGCTCTGGCAGTGGCTACACCTTC.

This sequence joins TRBV20-1 and TRBJ2-5; D could derive from TRBD1 or TRBD2 (6 bases each). The V gene's germline CDR1 is DFQATT and CDR2 SNEGSKA (reference sequence). The V gene lost 6 bases and the J gene lost 1 base, with 18 bases spanning the gap. The CDR3 is made up of 15 amino acids. This CDR3 reads CSAAIRGQRQETQYF. The CDR3 DNA follows: TGCAGTGCCGCCATCCGGGGGCAGCGCCAAGAGACCCAGTACTTC.